This TCR beta chain was sequenced during a study of blood T cell repertoires in COVID-19. The CDR3 contains 13 residues. The junction had 9 bases not matched to a gene; V was cut back by 11 bases and J by 4 bases. Looked up from germline, CDR1 is MNHNY and CDR2 is SVGAGI (reference sequence). The method was immunoSEQ multiplex PCR; TCRdb's version includes in-frame clones alone and lacks a portion of them. This table holds 250,000 to 300,000 clones, approximately 81% found once. Sequenced sample: peripheral blood. The chain is built from TRBV6-6 and TRBJ2-7; 9 nucleotides agree with TRBD2. The clonotype originates from a woman between 18 and 29 years old with acute or convalescent COVID-19. The CDR3 DNA sequence: TGTGCCGCTGAACGAAGCGGGAGGTACGAGCAGTACTTC. It specifies CAAERSGRYEQYF.